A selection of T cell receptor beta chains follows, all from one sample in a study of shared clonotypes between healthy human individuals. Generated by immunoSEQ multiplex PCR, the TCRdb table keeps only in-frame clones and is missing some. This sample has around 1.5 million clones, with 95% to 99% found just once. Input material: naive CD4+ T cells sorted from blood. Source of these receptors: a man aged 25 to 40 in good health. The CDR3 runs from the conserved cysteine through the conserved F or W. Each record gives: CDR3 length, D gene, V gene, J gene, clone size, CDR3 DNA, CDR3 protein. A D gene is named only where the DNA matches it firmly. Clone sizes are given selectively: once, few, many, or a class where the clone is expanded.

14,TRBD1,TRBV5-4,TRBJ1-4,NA,TGTGCCAGCAGCCAAAGACAGGGTGATGAAAAACTGTTTTTT,CASSQRQGDEKLFF
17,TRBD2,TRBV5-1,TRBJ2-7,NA,TGCGCCAGCAGCCCCCGGCGCGCTAGCGGGAGTTCCTACGAGCAGTACTTC,CASSPRRASGSSYEQYF
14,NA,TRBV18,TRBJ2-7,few,TGTGCCAGCTCACCACCCGGACGGCCCTACGAGCAGTACTTC,CASSPPGRPYEQYF
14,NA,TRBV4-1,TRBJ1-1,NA,TGCGCCAGCAGCCCCGTCCGAGGGGGAGGTGAAGCTTTCTTT,CASSPVRGGGEAFF
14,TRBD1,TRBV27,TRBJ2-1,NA,TGTGCCAGCAGAGAGGGACAGAACTACAATGAGCAGTTCTTC,CASREGQNYNEQFF
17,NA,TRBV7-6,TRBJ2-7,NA,TGTGCCAGCAGCCGAGGGGCTGGACGGGGGAATCCCTACGAGCAGTACTTC,CASSRGAGRGNPYEQYF
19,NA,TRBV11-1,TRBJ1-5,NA,TGTGCCAGCAGAGTCCCACAGACCGATAACAGGGACTTCACTCAGCCCCAGCATTTT,CASRVPQTDNRDFTQPQHF
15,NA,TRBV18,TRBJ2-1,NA,TGTGCCAGCTCACCGGCTGTGACAGCCTACAATGAGCAGTTCTTC,CASSPAVTAYNEQFF
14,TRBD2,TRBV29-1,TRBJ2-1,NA,TGCAGCGTTGTGCGCGGGAGGGCCTTCGGTGAGCAGTTCTTC,CSVVRGRAFGEQFF
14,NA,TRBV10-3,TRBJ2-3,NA,TGTGCCATCAAGGGGCAGGGGATCACAGATACGCAGTATTTT,CAIKGQGITDTQYF
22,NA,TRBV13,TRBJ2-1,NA,TGTGCCAGCAGCTCCAAGAAGCCGGGACAAAATTTGGCCGCGATCTCCTACAATGAGCAGTTCTTC,CASSSKKPGQNLAAISYNEQFF
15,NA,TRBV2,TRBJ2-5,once,TGTGCCACCTCAGGCGAGGGTGGAGGGGAGGAGACCCAGTACTTC,CATSGEGGGEETQYF
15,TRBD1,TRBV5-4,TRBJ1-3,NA,TGTGCCAGCGGAGACAGGGGGAAGTCTGGAAACACCATATATTTT,CASGDRGKSGNTIYF
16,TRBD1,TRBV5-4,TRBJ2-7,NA,TGTGCCAGCAGCTTTGGACCCGGGACAGTGACCTACGAGCAGTACTTC,CASSFGPGTVTYEQYF
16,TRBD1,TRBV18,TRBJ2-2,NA,TGTGCCAGCTCACCGGCCAGGGGGCTTTTCACCGGGGAGCTGTTTTTT,CASSPARGLFTGELFF
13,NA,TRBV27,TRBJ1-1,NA,TGTGCCAGCAGTTTTGGGTTGAACACTGAAGCTTTCTTT,CASSFGLNTEAFF
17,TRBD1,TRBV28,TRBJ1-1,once,TGTGCCAGCAGGGGCTGGACAGGGGTCGGCTTTGGGGCTGAAGCTTTCTTT,CASRGWTGVGFGAEAFF
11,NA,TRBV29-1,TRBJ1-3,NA,TGCAGCGTTCAGGGTGTCAACACCATATATTTT,CSVQGVNTIYF
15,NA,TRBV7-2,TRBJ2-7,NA,TGTGCCAGCAGCTTCTCCTCCGGGTCCTCCTACGAGCAGTACTTC,CASSFSSGSSYEQYF
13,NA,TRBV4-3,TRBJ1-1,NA,TGCGCCAGCAGCCAAGATCGAAACTTTGAAGCTTTCTTT,CASSQDRNFEAFF
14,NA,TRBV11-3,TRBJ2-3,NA,TGTGCCAGCAGCTTCGGCAGGGTCACAGATACGCAGTATTTT,CASSFGRVTDTQYF
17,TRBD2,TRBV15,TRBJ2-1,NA,TGTGCCACCAGCAGAGAAGCTGGGACTAGCGCGTACAATGAGCAGTTCTTC,CATSREAGTSAYNEQFF
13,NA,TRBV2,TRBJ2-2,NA,TGTGCCAGCACGGGGATGAAGGGCGGGGAGCTGTTTTTT,CASTGMKGGELFF
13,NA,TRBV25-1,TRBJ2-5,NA,TGTGCCAGCAGTGACTACACCCGGGAGACCCAGTACTTC,CASSDYTRETQYF